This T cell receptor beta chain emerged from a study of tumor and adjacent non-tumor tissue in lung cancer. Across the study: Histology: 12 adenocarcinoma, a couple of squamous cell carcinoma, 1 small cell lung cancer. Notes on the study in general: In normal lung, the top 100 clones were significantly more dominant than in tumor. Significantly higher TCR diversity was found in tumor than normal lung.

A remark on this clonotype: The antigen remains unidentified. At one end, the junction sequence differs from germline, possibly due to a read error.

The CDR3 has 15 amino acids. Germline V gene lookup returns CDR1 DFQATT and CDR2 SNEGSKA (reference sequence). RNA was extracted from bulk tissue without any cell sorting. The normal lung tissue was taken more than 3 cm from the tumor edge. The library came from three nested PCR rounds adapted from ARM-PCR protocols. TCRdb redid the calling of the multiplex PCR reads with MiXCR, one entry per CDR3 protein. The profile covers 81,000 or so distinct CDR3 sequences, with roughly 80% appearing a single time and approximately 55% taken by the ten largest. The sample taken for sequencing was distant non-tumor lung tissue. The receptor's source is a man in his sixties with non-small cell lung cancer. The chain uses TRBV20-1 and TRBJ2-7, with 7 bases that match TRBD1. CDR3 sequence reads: CSDRSGQLSSYEQYF. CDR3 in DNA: TGCAGTGATAGATCGGGACAGCTAAGTTCCTACGAGCAGTACTTC.